The next 19 T cell receptor beta chains were all read from a single sample in a study of blood T cells in healthy people across ages. Next came a second PCR, run for about 6 to 11 cycles, which used a sample-barcoded 5' primer along with a J-beta primer mix. TCRdb passed the 5' RACE reads through MiXCR, listing each CDR3 protein once. The data contain fewer than 2,000,000 distinct CDR3 sequences, roughly a third of them seen just once; the ten biggest clones take up around 11%. The sample was blood. These receptors came from a woman aged 25 to 45 in good health.

This clonotype turned up a few times. The V gene is TRBV2, the J gene TRBJ2-3, with TRBD1 matching over 7 bases. J was trimmed by 5 bases and V by 6 bases; bases with no gene match: 8. The CDR3 consists of 14 residues. Germline lookup yields CDR1 SNHLY and CDR2 FYNNEI. The CDR3 bases are TGTGCCAGCAGACGGACAGGAGGAATAGATACGCAGTATTTT. It translates to CASRRTGGIDTQYF.

V is TRBV5-1 and J is TRBJ1-1; D may be TRBD1 (5 bases). CDR1 is SGHRS, CDR2 YFSETQ, per germline. The CDR3 is 16 amino acids. V gave up 3 bases and J gave up 3 bases, with 18 bases separating them. The CDR3 region is CASSSRPGGWDTEAFF. Written as DNA, the CDR3 is TGCGCCAGCAGCTCCCGACCCGGGGGGTGGGACACTGAAGCTTTCTTT.

This clonotype was seen repeatedly, ten times or more. This chain connects TRBV20-1 to TRBJ2-7; 7 bases fit TRBD1. Losses at the gene ends were 6 bases for V and 3 bases for J; bases not matched to a gene: 8. The CDR3 spans 13 residues. Germline V gene data show CDR1 as DFQATT and CDR2 as SNEGSKA (reference sequence). The CDR3 sequence: CSAATGSDYEQYF. CDR3 coding DNA: TGCAGTGCAGCGACAGGGTCGGACTACGAGCAGTACTTC.

This sequence joins TRBV27 and TRBJ2-7, with 13 nucleotides matching TRBD2. Germline CDR1 and CDR2: MNHEY and SMNVEV (reference sequence). There are 13 residues in the CDR3. Trimming at V came to 6 bases and at J to 7 bases, leaving 3 bases not matched to a gene. The CDR3 nucleotides are TGTGCCAGCAGGTTGGGACTAGCGGGAGAGCAGTACTTC. It codes for CASRLGLAGEQYF.

This chain connects TRBV9 to TRBJ2-1; D possibly corresponds to TRBD1 (6 bases). Trimming took off 5 bases at V and 9 bases at J, with 12 bases between the two ends. Per germline, CDR1 SGDLS and CDR2 YYNGEE. This CDR3 region has 12 residues. CDR3 DNA sequence: TGTGCCAGCAGTTCTCAGGGGTTTGAGCAGTTCTTC. This encodes CASSSQGFEQFF.

The gene calls are TRBV7-9 and TRBJ2-7, with D perhaps matching TRBD1 (6 bases). CDR1 is SEHNR, CDR2 FQNEAQ, per germline (reference sequence). There are 15 residues in the CDR3. V lost 4 bases, J lost 3 bases, and 16 bases lay in between. CDR3 DNA: TGTGCCAGCAGCTCCGGCAGGGGAAAGCACTACGAGCAGTACTTC. It codes for CASSSGRGKHYEQYF.

The table lists this clonotype with a few counts. The chain employs TRBV20-1 and TRBJ2-1; perhaps TRBD2 as D (5 bases). V was cut by 5 bases and J by 6 bases, with 8 bases left in between. CDR3 length equals 11 residues. Looked up from germline, CDR1 is DFQATT and CDR2 is SNEGSKA (reference sequence). As DNA, the CDR3 is TGCAGTGCTGAGGGCACCAATGAGCAGTTCTTC. Its translation is CSAEGTNEQFF.

The chain combines TRBV9 with TRBJ1-2; 7 nucleotides line up with TRBD1. Germline values: CDR1 SGDLS, CDR2 YYNGEE. The V gene end was trimmed by 3 bases and the J gene end by 2 bases; junction bases not matched to a gene: 7. This CDR3 is 15 amino acids long. In DNA, the CDR3 is TGTGCCAGCAGCGCGCACCGGGACAGAAACTATGGCTACACCTTC. It encodes CASSAHRDRNYGYTF.

A few counts support this clonotype. The V and J genes are TRBV12-3 or TRBV12-4 and TRBJ2-3; D gene uncertain. This CDR3 is built from 13 residues. The V end was cut by 7 bases, the J end by 4 bases, with 12 bases between. CDR3 in DNA: TGTGCCAGCACCCCGGCATTATCAGATACGCAGTATTTT. Its translation: CASTPALSDTQYF.

This clonotype was found a few times. This rearrangement joins TRBV7-2 to TRBJ2-3, with 13 bases lining up with TRBD2. The CDR3 length is 15 residues. V shed 5 bases and J 4 bases; nucleotides not matched to a gene: 3. Germline CDR1 SGHTA, CDR2 FQGNSA. The CDR3 here is CASSQTSGRSDTQYF. The CDR3 region has the DNA TGTGCCAGCAGCCAGACTAGCGGGAGGTCAGATACGCAGTATTTT.

The chain has TRBV20-1 and TRBJ2-3; 10 bases are a match to TRBD2. Germline CDR1 is DFQATT and CDR2 is SNEGSKA (reference sequence). CDR3 length: 16 residues. V was clipped by 0 bases and J by 2 bases; unmatched bases: 5. This chain's CDR3 is CSARDSTSGNTDTQYF. CDR3 in DNA: TGCAGTGCTAGAGATTCCACTAGCGGGAACACAGATACGCAGTATTTT.

In its sample, this clonotype was seen many times. The chain has TRBV4-1 and TRBJ2-7; 8 bases map to TRBD1. The CDR3 extends over 18 amino acids. The J segment lost 2 bases and the V segment lost 1 base, leaving 13 bases of the junction unmatched. Germline values: CDR1 MGHRA, CDR2 YSYEKL. This chain's CDR3 is CASSQAGGRGRATYEQYF. The CDR3 bases are TGCGCCAGCAGCCAAGCTGGGGGCAGGGGGCGCGCGACCTACGAGCAGTACTTC.

V and J are TRBV3-1 and TRBJ2-7; TRBD2 matches 7 bases. This CDR3 has 11 residues. Germline V CDR1 and CDR2: LGHDT, YNNKEL (reference sequence). Trimming at V came to 1 base and at J to 10 bases, leaving 1 base not matched to a gene. The CDR3 is CASSQGDYQYF. CDR3 in DNA: TGTGCCAGCAGCCAAGGGGACTACCAGTACTTC.

This clonotype was seen once. The chain has TRBV6-1 and TRBJ1-2, with D unclear. Germline values: CDR1 MNHNS, CDR2 SASEGT. This CDR3 contains 13 residues. Trimming stripped 10 bases from V and 4 bases from J, with 16 bases between. The CDR3 loop is CATRTAWGYGYTF. For the CDR3, the DNA is TGTGCCACCAGGACCGCCTGGGGCTATGGCTACACCTTC.

This clonotype was recorded many times. The chain uses TRBV7-6 and TRBJ2-3; 7 bases agree with TRBD2. CDR1 is SGHVS and CDR2 is FNYEAQ in the germline V gene. V trimming: 8 bases; J trimming: 0 bases; junction bases outside the gene matches: 8. CDR3 length: 15 amino acids. The CDR3 here is CASSRVGGSTDTQYF. The DNA of the CDR3 is TGTGCCAGCTCACGGGTCGGGGGGAGCACAGATACGCAGTATTTT.

This chain connects TRBV15 to TRBJ2-1; 8 positions agree with TRBD2. Looked up from germline, CDR1 is LNHNV and CDR2 is YYDKDF (reference sequence). V lost 2 bases to trimming and J lost 1 base; unmatched junction nucleotides: 10. The CDR3 length is 18 residues. Written as DNA, the CDR3 is TGTGCCACCAGCAGACCCACGGGGGGCGGGGGGTCCTACAATGAGCAGTTCTTC. This sequence encodes CATSRPTGGGGSYNEQFF.

The chain couples TRBV7-9 to TRBJ2-1; 10 positions match TRBD2. After removal of 7 bases from V and 5 bases from J, the junction contained 11 bases not matched to a gene. CDR3 size: 16 residues. Germline loops: CDR1 SEHNR, CDR2 FQNEAQ (reference sequence). The CDR3 DNA follows: TGTGCCAGCATCCGCAAGCGGGGGGGATCGGACAATGAGCAGTTCTTC. This gives the protein CASIRKRGGSDNEQFF. The variable domain in full, completed from reference TRBV7-9 and TRBJ2-1, reads DTGVSQNPRHKITKRGQNVTFRCDPISEHNRLYWYRQTLGQGPEFLTYFQNEAQLEKSRLLSDRFSAERPKGSFSTLEIQRTEQGDSAMYLCASIRKRGGSDNEQFFGPGTRLTVL.

The V and J genes are TRBV9 and TRBJ2-7; 7 bases are shared with TRBD2. V lost 7 bases and J lost 0; bases outside the gene matches: 7. The CDR3 has 14 residues. Germline V gene sequence: CDR1 SGDLS, CDR2 YYNGEE. Written as DNA, the CDR3 is TGTGCCAGCGGCGCTAGCGGCACCTCCTACGAGCAGTACTTC. Protein sequence: CASGASGTSYEQYF. Supplemented by reference TRBV9 and TRBJ2-7, the full variable domain reads DSGVTQTPKHLITATGQRVTLRCSPRSGDLSVYWYQQSLDQGLQFLIQYYNGEERAKGNILERFSAQQFPDLHSELNLSSLELGDSALYFCASGASGTSYEQYFGPGTRLTVT.

A note on this clonotype: A read error may be the cause here, since a much bigger clone is one base away. The rearrangement links TRBV6-1 to TRBJ2-7; D is possibly TRBD1 (5 bases). Between the trimmed V and J ends, which lost 9 bases and 0 bases, there was a span of 12 bases. Looked up from germline, CDR1 is MNHNS and CDR2 is SASEGT. This CDR3 has 13 residues. The CDR3 coding sequence is TGTGCCAGTGAGACAGAGTTCTCCTACGAGCAGTACTTC. Amino acids: CASETEFSYEQYF.